The present entry profiles one TCR beta chain with its context. The target of this receptor is not known. Base quality data are lacking; no much larger clone is found one base away. Spanning cysteine to phenylalanine, the CDR3 consists of 15 amino acids. Only the CDR3 DNA is retained, 45 bases long and in frame from the first base. V loses 5 bases, J loses 7 bases, and the germline ends lie 20 bases apart. CDR1 and CDR2 were assigned from the germline V gene (reference sequence) as SGHAT and FQDESV. Using the deep immunoSEQ assay, multiplex PCR amplified TCR CDR3 regions from genomic DNA. Extracted genomic DNA from each cell subset was spread evenly across all wells of several immunoSEQ 96-well plates, with each plate serving as a replicate. Each replicate PCR for sorted subsets received 150 to 250 ng genomic DNA, equal to tens of thousands of T cell genomes. The purified libraries were quantified using a Qubit 3.0 fluorometer, sized with a Bioanalyzer 2100, and then quantified again using the KAPA Library Quantification kit. Every immunoSEQ 96-well plate was sequenced on a separate single-read 150-cycle Illumina NextSeq 550 flow cell. The original pipeline was this. Because the immunoSEQ output held only junctional sequences and lacked quality scores, the filtering could not match the filtering applied to full-length reads. To assign V/J genes and CDR3, sequences were annotated using PyIR, a Python wrapper for IgBLAST v1.9, with IMGT germline references. Reads with weak V/J assignments (E-value above 1e-6), missing CDR3, stop codons, out-of-frame junctions, or ambiguous translated residues were removed. V3J clonotypes were defined by identical inferred V gene, J gene, and CDR3 amino acid sequence. Percentage overlap between repertoires was computed as shared unique clonotypes divided by the size of the smaller repertoire. RTK rarefaction, the Chao1 estimator, and Recon v2.1 estimates of unobserved clonotypes were used to assess repertoire richness. Generation probabilities were computed with OLGA for all TCRbeta clonotypes obtained by the gDNA method from a few donors. This immuneACCESS table, as held by TCRdb, lists in-frame sequences with V and J called but not all clones. Of the missing ones, under half trace to an unresolved V gene in checked studies; the others have no known cause. That table gives V, J and clone size, and the DNA gave D and trimming. This sample has 1,500,000 or so clones in its table, and around 98.5% of those were observed once. Approximately 0.38% of the sample comes from the top ten.

The donors were healthy, HIV-negative adults who had no recently reported acute infections or vaccinations. Every donor was a Caucasian adult residing in Nashville, Tennessee, USA. CD4+ T cells were enriched by magnetic negative selection; naive cells were then positively selected on CD45RA, and the negative fraction formed the memory subset. After blood collection by leukapheresis, PBMCs were isolated using Ficoll-Histopaque density gradient centrifugation and then cryopreserved in the vapor phase of liquid nitrogen. Purity and quantity of every magnetically sorted T cell population were checked by analytical flow cytometry. Each sorted fraction had its genomic DNA isolated and then quantified by UV absorbance on a Nanodrop 2000c. The sample comes from a study of shared clonotypes between healthy human individuals (dated by TCRdb to the early 2020s). Regarding the research as a whole: Two women and a few men aged 18 to 49 years were included in the cohort. To estimate repertoire size and how much clonotype sharing occurs between individuals, the study deeply sequenced the blood TCR repertoires of 5 or 6 healthy adults. Libraries were prepared and TCR repertoires were sequenced by different laboratories using diverse techniques, in order to increase sequencing depth and limit assay-specific biases. Leukapheresis yielded between about 0.94 and 8.9 billion PBMCs per donor. For each donor, CD4 naive and CD4 memory were each given three plates, CD8 naive was given two plates, and CD8 memory was given one plate.

General conclusions and limits of the study: Compared with non-shared clonotypes, the clonotypes found in all four sorted-subset donors had higher generation probabilities. Sampling was restricted to blood, and TCR repertoires in tissues likely differ from the TCR repertoires found in blood. Estimated clonotype richness was generally larger for naive than for memory subsets. Incomplete sequencing was indicated by rarefaction of sorted-subset datasets, despite the large sequencing depth. Pairwise subsampling indicated that sequencing depth was expected to affect the degree of clonotype sharing among donors. Around 5% of naive CD4, around 3.5% of naive CD8, approximately 2% of memory CD4, and 0.35% to 0.5% of memory CD8 clonotypes were shared across a few donors. The genetic and exposure-history diversity represented was limited by the small number of donors.

Sequenced sample: naive CD4+ T cells sorted from blood. The intended sense of this specimen's cell subset or site label: CD45RA+ positively selected. This receptor was obtained from a young man in good health. The rearranged chain carries TRBV11-1 and TRBJ1-1, with TRBD1 tentatively as D gene (6 bases match). The bases are TGTGCCAGCAGCCGGACCTCCGGGGGCGCGGATGAAGCTTTCTTT. Its protein is CASSRTSGGADEAFF.